This TCR beta chain was sequenced in a study of blood T cell repertoires in COVID-19. Study background: COVID-19 samples, acute and convalescent, were from the United States, Italy and Spain. The cDNA or gDNA used as material had been derived from T cells, B-cell-depleted T cells, or PBMCs.

The CDR3 consists of 14 residues. Trimming pared 2 bases from V and 1 base from J, leaving 8 bases between. Germline V gives CDR1 MNHEY, CDR2 SVGEGT. Under the authors' procedure: Scientists estimated how many nucleated cells there were by amplifying reference gene primers. Measured with immunoSEQ multiplex PCR; TCRdb has only the in-frame clones, and not every one. V and J calls and clone size are copied from that table; D and trimming were computed from the DNA. The sample holds about 45,000 clones, about 90% seen once. The specimen sequenced was peripheral blood. The clonotype originates from a human donor in a cohort sampled during active COVID-19. The genes are TRBV6-2 or TRBV6-3 and TRBJ1-1, with D maybe TRBD1 (6 bases). The DNA of the CDR3 is TGTGCCAGCAGTTACGCAGGGGCGAACACTGAAGCTTTCTTT. Amino acids: CASSYAGANTEAFF.